This T cell receptor (beta chain) appears in the sequencing data of a study of blood T cell repertoires in COVID-19. Overall study context: Some COVID-19 samples were acute and others convalescent; all came from the United States, Italy and Spain.

Repertoires were generated with immunoSEQ multiplex PCR, while TCRdb's copy carries only in-frame clones and drops some. Here the sample spans 150,000 to 200,000 clones, 80% to 90% being singletons. Recovered participants had two consecutive negative NP/OP PCR tests, healthcare professional clearance, or symptom resolution. CDR3 length: 14 residues. Germline CDR1 WNHNN, CDR2 SYGVQD (reference sequence). Between the trimmed V and J ends, which lost 2 bases and 0 bases, there was a span of 8 bases. The V call is TRBV10-1, the J call TRBJ2-7; perhaps TRBD2 as D (6 bases). Sequenced input: PBMCs or T cells enriched from blood (not recorded which). This sequence originates from a woman between 18 and 30 years old who had recovered from COVID-19. Here the CDR3 reads CASSERESSYEQYF. In DNA, the CDR3 is TGCGCCAGCAGTGAGCGGGAGAGCTCCTACGAGCAGTACTTC.